Sequencing of this T cell receptor beta chain was carried out in a study of blood T cell repertoires in COVID-19. In the study overall: From T cells, B-cell-depleted T cells, or PBMCs came the material, which was cDNA or gDNA.

Assay: immunoSEQ multiplex PCR; the TCRdb copy retains only in-frame clones and omits some. This table holds 88,000 or so clones, roughly 80% found once. There are 15 residues in the CDR3. Germline CDR1 SGHVS, CDR2 FQNEAQ. The ends lost 5 bases at V and 5 bases at J; junction bases unmatched: 10. Sequences were obtained from peripheral blood. This rearrangement joins TRBV7-8 to TRBJ2-5, with 8 nucleotides matching TRBD2. The TCR originated in a man aged 55 to 70 with acute or convalescent COVID-19. The CDR3 sequence is CASSPRTSWRETQYF. The DNA for the CDR3 is TGTGCCAGCAGCCCCCGGACTAGCTGGCGCGAGACCCAGTACTTC.